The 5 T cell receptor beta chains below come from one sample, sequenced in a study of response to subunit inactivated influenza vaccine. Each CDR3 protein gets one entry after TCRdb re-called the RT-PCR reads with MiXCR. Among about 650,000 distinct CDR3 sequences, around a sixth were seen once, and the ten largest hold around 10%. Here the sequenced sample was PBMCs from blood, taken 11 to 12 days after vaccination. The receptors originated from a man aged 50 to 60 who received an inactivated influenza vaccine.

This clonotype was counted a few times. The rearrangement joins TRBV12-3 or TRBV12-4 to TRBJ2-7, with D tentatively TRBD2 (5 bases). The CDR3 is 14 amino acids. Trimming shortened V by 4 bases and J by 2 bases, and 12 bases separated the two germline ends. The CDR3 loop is CASSYRGPAYEQYF. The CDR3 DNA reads TGTGCCAGCAGTTACCGGGGTCCGGCCTACGAGCAGTACTTC.

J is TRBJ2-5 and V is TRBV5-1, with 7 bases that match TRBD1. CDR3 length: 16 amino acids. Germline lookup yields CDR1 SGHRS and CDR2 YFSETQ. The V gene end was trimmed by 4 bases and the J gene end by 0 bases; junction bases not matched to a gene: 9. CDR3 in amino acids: CASSLTGAVYQETQYF. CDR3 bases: TGCGCCAGCAGCCTCACAGGGGCCGTGTACCAAGAGACCCAGTACTTC.

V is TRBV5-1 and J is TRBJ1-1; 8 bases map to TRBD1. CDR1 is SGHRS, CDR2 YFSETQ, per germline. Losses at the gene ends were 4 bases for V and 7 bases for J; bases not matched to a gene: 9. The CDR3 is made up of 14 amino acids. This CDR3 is CASSPGQGEDEAFF. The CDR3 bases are TGCGCCAGCAGCCCAGGACAGGGTGAGGATGAAGCTTTCTTT.

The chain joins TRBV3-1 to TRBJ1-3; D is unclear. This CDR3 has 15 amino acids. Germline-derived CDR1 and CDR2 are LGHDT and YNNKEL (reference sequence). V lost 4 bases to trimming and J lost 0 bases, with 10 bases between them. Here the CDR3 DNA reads TGTGCCAGCAGCCCACGGACGGTCTCTGGAAACACCATATATTTT. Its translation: CASSPRTVSGNTIYF.

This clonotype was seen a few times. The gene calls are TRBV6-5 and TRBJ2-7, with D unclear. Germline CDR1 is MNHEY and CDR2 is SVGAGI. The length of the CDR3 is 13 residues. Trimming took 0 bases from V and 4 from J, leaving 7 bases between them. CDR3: CASSYSASYEQYF. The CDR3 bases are TGTGCCAGCAGTTACTCTGCTAGTTACGAGCAGTACTTC.